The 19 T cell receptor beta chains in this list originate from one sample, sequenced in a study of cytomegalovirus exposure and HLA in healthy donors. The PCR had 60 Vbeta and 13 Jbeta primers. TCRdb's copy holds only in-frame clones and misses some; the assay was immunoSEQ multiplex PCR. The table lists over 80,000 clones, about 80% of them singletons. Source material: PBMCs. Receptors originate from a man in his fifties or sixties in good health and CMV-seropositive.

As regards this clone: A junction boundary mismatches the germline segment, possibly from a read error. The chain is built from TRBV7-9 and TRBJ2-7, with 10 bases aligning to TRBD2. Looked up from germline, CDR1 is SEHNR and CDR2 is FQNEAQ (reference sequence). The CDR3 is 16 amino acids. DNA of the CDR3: TGTTCCAGCAGCTTAGCACTAGCGGGGACCCCCTACGAGCAGTACTTC. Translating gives CSSSLALAGTPYEQYF.

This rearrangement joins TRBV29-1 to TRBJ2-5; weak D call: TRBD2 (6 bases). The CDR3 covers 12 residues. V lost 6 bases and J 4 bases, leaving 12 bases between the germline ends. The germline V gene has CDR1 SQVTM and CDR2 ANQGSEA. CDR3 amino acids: CSVRHGGETQYF. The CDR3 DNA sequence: TGCAGCGTACGACACGGGGGAGAGACCCAGTACTTC. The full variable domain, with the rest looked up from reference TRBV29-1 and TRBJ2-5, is SAVISQKPSRDICQRGTSLTIQCQVDSQVTMMFWYRQQPGQSLTLIATANQGSEATYESGFVIDKFPISRPNLTFSTLTVSNMSPEDSSIYLCSVRHGGETQYFGPGTRLLVL.

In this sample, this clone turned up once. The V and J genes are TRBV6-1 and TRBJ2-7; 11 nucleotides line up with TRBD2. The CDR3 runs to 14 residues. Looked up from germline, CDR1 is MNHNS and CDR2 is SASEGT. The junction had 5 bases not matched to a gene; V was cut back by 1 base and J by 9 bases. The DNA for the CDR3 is TGTGCCAGCAGTGAAGTGGGAGGGACTAGCGGGCAGTACTTC. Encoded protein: CASSEVGGTSGQYF.

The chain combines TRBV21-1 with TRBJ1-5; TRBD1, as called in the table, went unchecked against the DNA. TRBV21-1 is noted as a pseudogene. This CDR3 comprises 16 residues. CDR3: CASSSGPDRGNQPQHF. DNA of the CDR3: TGTGCCAGCAGCTCCGGACCCGACAGGGGTAATCAGCCCCAGCATTTT.

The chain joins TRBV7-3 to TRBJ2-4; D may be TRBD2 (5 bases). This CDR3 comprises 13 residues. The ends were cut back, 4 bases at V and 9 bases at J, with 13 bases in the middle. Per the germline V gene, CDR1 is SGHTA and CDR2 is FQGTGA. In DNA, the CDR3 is TGTGCCAGCAGCTCACCGGGATCAACCATTCAGTACTTC. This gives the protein CASSSPGSTIQYF.

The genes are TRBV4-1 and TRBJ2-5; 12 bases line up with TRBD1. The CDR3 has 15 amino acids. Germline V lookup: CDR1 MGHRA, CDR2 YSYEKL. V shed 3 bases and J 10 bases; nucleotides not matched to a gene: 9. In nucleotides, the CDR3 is TGCGCCAGCAGCCAGGCAGAGGGGACAGGGGGCGACCAGTACTTC. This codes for CASSQAEGTGGDQYF.

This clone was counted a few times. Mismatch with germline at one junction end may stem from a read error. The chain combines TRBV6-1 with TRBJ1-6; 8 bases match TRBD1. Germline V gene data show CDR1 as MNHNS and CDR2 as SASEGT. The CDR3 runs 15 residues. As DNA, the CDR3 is TGTGCCAGCAGAGAAGTCGGGACAGGAGGGACACCCCTCCACTTT. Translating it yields CASREVGTGGTPLHF.

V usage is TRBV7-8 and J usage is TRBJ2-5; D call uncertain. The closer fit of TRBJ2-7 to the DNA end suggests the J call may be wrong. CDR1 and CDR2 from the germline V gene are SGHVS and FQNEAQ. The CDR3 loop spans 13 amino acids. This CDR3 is CASSFGLRGEQYF. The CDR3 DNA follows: TGTGCCAGCAGCTTTGGTCTGAGAGGCGAGCAGTACTTC.

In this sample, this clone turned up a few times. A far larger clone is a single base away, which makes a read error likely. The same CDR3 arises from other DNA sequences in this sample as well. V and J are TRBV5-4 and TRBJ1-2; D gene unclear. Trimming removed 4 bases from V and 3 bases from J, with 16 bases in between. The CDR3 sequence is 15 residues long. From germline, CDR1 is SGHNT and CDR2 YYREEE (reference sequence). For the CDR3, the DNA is TGTGCCAGCAGCCAAGATGGAAGTCGGGACTATGGCTACACCTTC. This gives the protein CASSQDGSRDYGYTF. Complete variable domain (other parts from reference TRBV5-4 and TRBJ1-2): ETGVTQSPTHLIKTRGQQVTLRCSSQSGHNTVSWYQQALGQGPQFIFQYYREEENGRGNFPPRFSGLQFPNYSSELNVNALELDDSALYLCASSQDGSRDYGYTFGSGTRLTVV.

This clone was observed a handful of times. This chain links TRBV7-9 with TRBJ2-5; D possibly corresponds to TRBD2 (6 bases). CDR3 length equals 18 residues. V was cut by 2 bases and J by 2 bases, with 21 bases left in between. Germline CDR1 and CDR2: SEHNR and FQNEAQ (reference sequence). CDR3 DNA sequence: TGTGCCAGCAGCTTACGGGGGACGGGCCATAGGGCGCAAGAGACCCAGTACTTC. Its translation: CASSLRGTGHRAQETQYF.

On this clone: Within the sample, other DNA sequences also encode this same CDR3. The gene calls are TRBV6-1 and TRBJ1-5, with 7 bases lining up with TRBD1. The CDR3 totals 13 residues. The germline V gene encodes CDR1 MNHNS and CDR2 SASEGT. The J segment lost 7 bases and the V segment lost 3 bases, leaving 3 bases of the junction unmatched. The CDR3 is CASSDRGNQPQHF. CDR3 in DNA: TGTGCCAGCAGTGACAGGGGGAACCAGCCCCAGCATTTT.

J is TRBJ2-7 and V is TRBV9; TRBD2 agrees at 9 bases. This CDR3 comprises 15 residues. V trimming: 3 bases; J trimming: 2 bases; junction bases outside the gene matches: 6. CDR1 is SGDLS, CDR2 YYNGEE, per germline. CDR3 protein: CASSAQAGGPYEQYF. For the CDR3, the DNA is TGTGCCAGCAGCGCGCAAGCGGGGGGCCCCTACGAGCAGTACTTC. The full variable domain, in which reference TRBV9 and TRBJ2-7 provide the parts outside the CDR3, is DSGVTQTPKHLITATGQRVTLRCSPRSGDLSVYWYQQSLDQGLQFLIQYYNGEERAKGNILERFSAQQFPDLHSELNLSSLELGDSALYFCASSAQAGGPYEQYFGPGTRLTVT.

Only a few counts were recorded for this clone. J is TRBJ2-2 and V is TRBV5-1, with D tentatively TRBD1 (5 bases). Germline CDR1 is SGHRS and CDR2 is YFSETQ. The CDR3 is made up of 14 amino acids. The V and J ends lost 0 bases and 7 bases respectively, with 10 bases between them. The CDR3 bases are TGCGCCAGCAGCTTGGCAGGGTCTAACGGGGAGCTGTTTTTT. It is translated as CASSLAGSNGELFF.

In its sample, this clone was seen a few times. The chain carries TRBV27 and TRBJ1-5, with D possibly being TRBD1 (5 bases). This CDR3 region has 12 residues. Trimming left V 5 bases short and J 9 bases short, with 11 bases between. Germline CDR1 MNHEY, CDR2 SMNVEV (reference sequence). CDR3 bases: TGTGCCAGCAGTACGGGTGACAGGCCCCAGCATTTT. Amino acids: CASSTGDRPQHF.

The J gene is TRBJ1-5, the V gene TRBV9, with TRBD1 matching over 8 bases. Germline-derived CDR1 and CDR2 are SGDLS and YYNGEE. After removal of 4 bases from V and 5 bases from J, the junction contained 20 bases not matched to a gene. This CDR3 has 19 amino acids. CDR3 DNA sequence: TGTGCCAGCAGCCCCAGGACAGGGCCGAAGGATTCCTCGGATCAGCCCCAGCATTTT. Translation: CASSPRTGPKDSSDQPQHF.

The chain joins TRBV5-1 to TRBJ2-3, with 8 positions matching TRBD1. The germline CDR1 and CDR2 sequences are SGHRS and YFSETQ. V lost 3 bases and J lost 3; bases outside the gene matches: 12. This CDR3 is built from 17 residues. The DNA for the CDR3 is TGCGCCAGCAGCTCGAGAGGCCGGGACAGGTTAACAGATACGCAGTATTTT. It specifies CASSSRGRDRLTDTQYF.

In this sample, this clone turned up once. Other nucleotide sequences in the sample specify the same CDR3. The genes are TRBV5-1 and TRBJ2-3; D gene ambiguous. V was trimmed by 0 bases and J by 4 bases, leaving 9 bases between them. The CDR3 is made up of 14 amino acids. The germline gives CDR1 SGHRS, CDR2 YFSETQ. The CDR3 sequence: CASSLVSVSDTQYF. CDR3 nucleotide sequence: TGCGCCAGCAGCTTGGTTTCAGTCTCAGATACGCAGTATTTT.

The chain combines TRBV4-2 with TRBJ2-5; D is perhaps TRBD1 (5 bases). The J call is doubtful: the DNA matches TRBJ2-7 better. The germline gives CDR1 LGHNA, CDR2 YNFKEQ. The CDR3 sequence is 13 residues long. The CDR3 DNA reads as TGTGCCAGCAGCCGCTCAGGGAACCACGAGCAGTACTTC. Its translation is CASSRSGNHEQYF.

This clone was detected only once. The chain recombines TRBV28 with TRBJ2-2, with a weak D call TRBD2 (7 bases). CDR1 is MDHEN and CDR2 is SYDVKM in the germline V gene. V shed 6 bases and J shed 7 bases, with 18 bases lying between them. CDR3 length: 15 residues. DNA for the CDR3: TGTGCCAGCAGAGAGGGGGGGGCTGATAACGGGGAGCTGTTTTTT. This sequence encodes CASREGGADNGELFF.